This is a list of T cell receptor beta chains from one sample in a study of OX40 agonist ivuxolimab in advanced cancers. The protocol was immunoSEQ multiplex PCR, while the TCRdb copy is restricted to in-frame clones and leaves out a portion. Among tens of thousands of clones listed, roughly 87% were seen once. Here the sequenced sample was CD4+ or CD8+ T cells sorted from blood, taken in a trial of the OX40 agonist ivuxolimab. The source is an adult with an advanced solid tumor such as melanoma, head and neck, liver or kidney cancer. Both conserved end residues are part of each CDR3. The order of the fields is V gene, J gene, clone size, D gene, CDR3 protein, CDR3 DNA. A D gene is named only where the DNA matches it firmly. Where a row states a size, it is once, few, many or the class of an expanded clone; other rows omit it.

v_gene: TRBV7-9
j_gene: TRBJ1-2
abundance: .
d_gene: .
CDR3aa: CASSLADIGYTF
CDR3nt: TGTGCCAGCAGCTTAGCGGATATCGGCTACACCTTC

v_gene: TRBV30
j_gene: TRBJ2-7
abundance: .
d_gene: TRBD1
CDR3aa: CAWSDWTGGVSYEQYF
CDR3nt: TGTGCCTGGAGTGATTGGACAGGGGGTGTCTCCTACGAGCAGTACTTC

v_gene: TRBV19
j_gene: TRBJ2-6
abundance: .
d_gene: .
CDR3aa: CASSMSDGSPSGANVLTF
CDR3nt: TGTGCCAGTAGTATGTCGGACGGATCTCCGTCTGGGGCCAACGTCCTGACTTTC

v_gene: TRBV14
j_gene: TRBJ1-1
abundance: .
d_gene: TRBD1
CDR3aa: CASSPFVTGGANRNTEAFF
CDR3nt: TGTGCCAGCAGCCCGTTTGTGACAGGGGGCGCAAACCGGAACACTGAAGCTTTCTTT

v_gene: TRBV7-2
j_gene: TRBJ1-5
abundance: .
d_gene: .
CDR3aa: CASSPGEWLGNQPQHF
CDR3nt: TGTGCCAGCAGCCCAGGCGAATGGCTGGGCAATCAGCCCCAGCATTTT

v_gene: TRBV10-1
j_gene: TRBJ2-7
abundance: .
d_gene: .
CDR3aa: CASSERGTYEQYF
CDR3nt: TGCGCCAGCAGTGAACGGGGAACATACGAGCAGTACTTC

v_gene: TRBV5-4
j_gene: TRBJ2-7
abundance: .
d_gene: .
CDR3aa: CAGREMGDGSYEQYF
CDR3nt: TGTGCCGGCCGAGAGATGGGGGACGGTTCCTACGAGCAGTACTTC

v_gene: TRBV28
j_gene: TRBJ1-5
abundance: .
d_gene: TRBD1
CDR3aa: CASTMTGSNQPQHF
CDR3nt: TGTGCCAGCACTATGACAGGGAGCAATCAGCCCCAGCATTTT

v_gene: TRBV28
j_gene: TRBJ2-7
abundance: .
d_gene: TRBD1
CDR3aa: CASSWTGGSYEQYF
CDR3nt: TGTGCCAGCAGTTGGACAGGGGGCTCCTACGAGCAGTACTTC

v_gene: TRBV27
j_gene: TRBJ2-1
abundance: .
d_gene: TRBD2
CDR3aa: CASKTSGWSSYNEQFF
CDR3nt: TGTGCCAGCAAGACTAGCGGATGGAGCTCCTACAATGAGCAGTTCTTC

v_gene: TRBV5-1
j_gene: TRBJ2-5
abundance: .
d_gene: TRBD2
CDR3aa: CASSLAWGGGETQYF
CDR3nt: TGCGCCAGCAGCTTGGCCTGGGGGGGAGGAGAGACCCAGTACTTC

v_gene: TRBV5-6
j_gene: TRBJ2-1
abundance: .
d_gene: TRBD1
CDR3aa: CASSPDRGIYNEQFF
CDR3nt: TGTGCCAGCAGCCCGGACAGGGGAATTTACAATGAGCAGTTCTTC

v_gene: TRBV19
j_gene: TRBJ1-1
abundance: .
d_gene: .
CDR3aa: CASSIGARREAFF
CDR3nt: TGTGCCAGTAGTATAGGGGCAAGACGCGAAGCTTTCTTT

v_gene: TRBV7-9
j_gene: TRBJ1-4
abundance: .
d_gene: .
CDR3aa: CASSSRLGEKLFF
CDR3nt: TGTGCCAGCAGCTCTAGACTGGGTGAAAAACTGTTTTTT

v_gene: TRBV6-1
j_gene: TRBJ1-2
abundance: .
d_gene: TRBD1
CDR3aa: CASRQGDTF
CDR3nt: TGTGCCAGCAGACAGGGGGACACCTTC

v_gene: TRBV29-1
j_gene: TRBJ2-1
abundance: .
d_gene: .
CDR3aa: CSVEGGVAYSYNEQFF
CDR3nt: TGCAGCGTTGAAGGGGGTGTGGCATACTCCTACAATGAGCAGTTCTTC

v_gene: TRBV2
j_gene: TRBJ2-1
abundance: .
d_gene: .
CDR3aa: CATLGNEQFF
CDR3nt: TGTGCCACCTTAGGCAATGAGCAGTTCTTC

v_gene: TRBV6-5
j_gene: TRBJ2-7
abundance: .
d_gene: .
CDR3aa: CASSYDRTYEQYF
CDR3nt: TGTGCCAGCAGTTACGACAGAACTTACGAGCAGTACTTC

v_gene: TRBV30
j_gene: TRBJ1-5
abundance: .
d_gene: .
CDR3aa: CAWSSTGVFTNQPQHF
CDR3nt: TGTGCCTGGAGTTCCACGGGGGTTTTTACCAATCAGCCCCAGCATTTT

v_gene: TRBV7-3
j_gene: TRBJ2-3
abundance: .
d_gene: TRBD2
CDR3aa: CASSIGTSGTADTQYF
CDR3nt: TGTGCCAGCAGCATCGGGACTAGCGGGACGGCAGATACGCAGTATTTT

v_gene: TRBV18
j_gene: TRBJ2-7
abundance: .
d_gene: TRBD2
CDR3aa: CASSPGLAGGHYEQYF
CDR3nt: TGTGCCAGCTCACCCGGACTAGCGGGGGGGCACTACGAGCAGTACTTC

v_gene: TRBV19
j_gene: TRBJ2-7
abundance: .
d_gene: .
CDR3aa: CASSTRGLYEQYF
CDR3nt: TGTGCCAGTAGTACCAGGGGCCTCTACGAGCAGTACTTC

v_gene: TRBV7-9
j_gene: TRBJ1-3
abundance: few
d_gene: .
CDR3aa: CASSPARGGVAGNTIYF
CDR3nt: TGTGCCAGCAGCCCAGCGCGAGGGGGAGTAGCTGGAAACACCATATATTTT

v_gene: TRBV7-6
j_gene: TRBJ2-7
abundance: .
d_gene: .
CDR3aa: CASSLGPGLTYEQYF
CDR3nt: TGTGCCAGCAGCTTAGGACCGGGACTCACCTACGAGCAGTACTTC

v_gene: TRBV19
j_gene: TRBJ2-3
abundance: .
d_gene: .
CDR3aa: CASSIMGVWPDTQYF
CDR3nt: TGTGCCAGTAGTATCATGGGAGTTTGGCCTGATACGCAGTATTTT

v_gene: TRBV7-6
j_gene: TRBJ2-1
abundance: .
d_gene: .
CDR3aa: CASSAEPDYNEQFF
CDR3nt: TGTGCCAGCAGCGCTGAGCCAGACTACAATGAGCAGTTCTTC

v_gene: TRBV7-9
j_gene: TRBJ2-1
abundance: .
d_gene: .
CDR3aa: CASSLIPSLEQFF
CDR3nt: TGTGCCAGCAGCTTAATCCCCTCCTTAGAGCAGTTCTTC

v_gene: TRBV6-6
j_gene: TRBJ1-2
abundance: .
d_gene: .
CDR3aa: CASSYSIGGSYGYTF
CDR3nt: TGTGCCAGCAGTTACTCGATAGGTGGGAGCTATGGCTACACCTTC

v_gene: TRBV4-1
j_gene: TRBJ2-7
abundance: .
d_gene: .
CDR3aa: CASSQEGSYEQYF
CDR3nt: TGCGCCAGCAGCCAAGAAGGCTCCTACGAGCAGTACTTC

v_gene: TRBV12-5
j_gene: TRBJ2-3
abundance: .
d_gene: .
CDR3aa: CASSGQGTTSTDTQYF
CDR3nt: TGTGCTAGTAGCGGGCAGGGGACCACTAGCACAGATACGCAGTATTTT

v_gene: TRBV27
j_gene: TRBJ2-7
abundance: .
d_gene: .
CDR3aa: CASGQQSGALSEQYF
CDR3nt: TGTGCCAGCGGCCAGCAGTCCGGGGCCCTTTCGGAGCAGTACTTC

v_gene: TRBV2
j_gene: TRBJ2-7
abundance: once
d_gene: TRBD1
CDR3aa: CASSGRDRGSYEQYF
CDR3nt: TGTGCCAGCAGTGGCCGGGACAGGGGATCCTACGAGCAGTACTTC

v_gene: TRBV13
j_gene: TRBJ2-3
abundance: .
d_gene: .
CDR3aa: CASSPSHLVADTQYF
CDR3nt: TGTGCCAGCAGCCCCTCCCACCTAGTGGCAGATACGCAGTATTTT

v_gene: TRBV27
j_gene: TRBJ1-1
abundance: .
d_gene: .
CDR3aa: CASSLIQNTEAFF
CDR3nt: TGTGCCAGCAGTTTGATACAAAACACTGAAGCTTTCTTT

v_gene: TRBV11-2
j_gene: TRBJ2-7
abundance: .
d_gene: TRBD2
CDR3aa: CASSLPPLGGGEDEQYF
CDR3nt: TGTGCCAGCAGCTTACCCCCTCTGGGGGGAGGGGAGGACGAGCAGTACTTC

v_gene: TRBV19
j_gene: TRBJ2-1
abundance: .
d_gene: TRBD2
CDR3aa: CATGIGLVSYNEQFF
CDR3nt: TGTGCCACCGGAATCGGACTAGTTTCCTACAATGAGCAGTTCTTC

v_gene: TRBV29-1
j_gene: TRBJ2-7
abundance: .
d_gene: .
CDR3aa: CSVKGELESYEQYF
CDR3nt: TGCAGCGTTAAAGGGGAATTAGAATCCTACGAGCAGTACTTC

v_gene: TRBV19
j_gene: TRBJ2-1
abundance: once
d_gene: .
CDR3aa: CASSIDLAEQFF
CDR3nt: TGTGCCAGTAGTATCGACCTAGCGGAGCAGTTCTTC

v_gene: TRBV5-5
j_gene: TRBJ1-5
abundance: .
d_gene: TRBD1
CDR3aa: CASSPGQDNQPQHF
CDR3nt: TGTGCCAGCAGCCCAGGACAGGACAATCAGCCCCAGCATTTT

v_gene: TRBV11-2
j_gene: TRBJ1-3
abundance: .
d_gene: TRBD1
CDR3aa: CASSSPRDRVSGNTIYF
CDR3nt: TGTGCCAGCAGCTCGCCGAGAGACAGGGTGTCTGGAAACACCATATATTTT

v_gene: TRBV28
j_gene: TRBJ2-7
abundance: .
d_gene: .
CDR3aa: CASSPPGGFDEQYF
CDR3nt: TGTGCCAGCAGTCCTCCGGGTGGGTTCGACGAGCAGTACTTC

v_gene: TRBV14
j_gene: TRBJ2-1
abundance: .
d_gene: .
CDR3aa: CASSHASAGTYNEQFF
CDR3nt: TGTGCCAGCAGCCATGCTAGCGCCGGGACCTACAATGAGCAGTTCTTC

v_gene: TRBV5-1
j_gene: TRBJ1-1
abundance: .
d_gene: .
CDR3aa: CASSLTGRTEAFF
CDR3nt: TGCGCCAGCAGCTTGACGGGGCGCACTGAAGCTTTCTTT

v_gene: TRBV27
j_gene: TRBJ1-6
abundance: .
d_gene: .
CDR3aa: CASKQGSSPLHF
CDR3nt: TGTGCCAGCAAGCAGGGTTCTTCACCCCTCCACTTT

v_gene: TRBV7-9
j_gene: TRBJ2-5
abundance: once
d_gene: .
CDR3aa: CASSLLGETQYF
CDR3nt: TGTGCCAGCAGCTTATTGGGAGAGACCCAGTACTTC

v_gene: TRBV5-6
j_gene: TRBJ2-2
abundance: .
d_gene: TRBD2
CDR3aa: CASSLELAGSTGELFF
CDR3nt: TGTGCCAGCAGCTTGGAACTAGCGGGTAGCACCGGGGAGCTGTTTTTT